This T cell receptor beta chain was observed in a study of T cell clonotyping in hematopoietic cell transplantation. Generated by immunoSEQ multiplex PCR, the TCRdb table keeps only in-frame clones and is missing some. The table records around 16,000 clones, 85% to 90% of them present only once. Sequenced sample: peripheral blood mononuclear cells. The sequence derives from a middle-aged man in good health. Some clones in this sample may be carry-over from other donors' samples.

The CDR3 protein is CASSLAGGGPSYEQYF. CDR3 bases: TGCGCCAGCAGCTTGGCGGGCGGGGGCCCCTCCTACGAGCAGTACTTC. The chain has TRBV5-1 and TRBJ2-7; weak D call: TRBD2 (7 bases). With 0 bases removed from V and 0 bases from J, the gap between germline ends came to 13 bases. Germline CDR1 SGHRS, CDR2 YFSETQ. The CDR3 loop spans 16 amino acids.